Each of the 2 T cell receptor beta chains below was sequenced from the same sample in a study of CD8 T cell repertoires and HIV-1 epitope variants. For these TCRs, the target antigens are not known. Assay used: immunoSEQ multiplex PCR; TCRdb lists only in-frame clones, some missing. The profile shows 5,000 or so clones, around 62% of them singletons. The sequenced sample consisted of cultured CD8+ T cells derived from PBMCs. Receptors were obtained from a male donor with HIV.

This clone was seen just once. This chain uses TRBV19 with TRBJ1-1, with D tentatively TRBD1 (5 bases). Deletions cut 4 bases from V and 0 bases from J, with 12 bases between. This CDR3 spans 15 amino acids. Germline loops: CDR1 LNHDA, CDR2 SQIVND (reference sequence). This CDR3 reads CASSTLTVMNTEAFF. CDR3 bases: TGTGCCAGTAGTACCCTGACAGTAATGAACACTGAAGCTTTCTTT.

This clone occurred a few times. V is TRBV7-6 and J is TRBJ2-5, with 13 bases that match TRBD2. Germline values: CDR1 SGHVS, CDR2 FNYEAQ. With V trimmed by 4 bases and J by 4 bases, 12 bases remained unmatched. CDR3 length: 18 amino acids. The CDR3, as DNA: TGTGCCAGCAGCTACTTACCGGGGGGACTAGCGGGGTCAGAGACCCAGTACTTC. Translated, it gives CASSYLPGGLAGSETQYF.